Below, 16 T cell receptor beta chains from the same sample are listed, as sequenced in a study of blood T cell repertoires in COVID-19. Repertoires were generated with immunoSEQ multiplex PCR, while TCRdb's copy carries only in-frame clones and drops some. The sample shows about 180,000 clones, 85% of them seen only once. Sequencing was carried out using peripheral blood. Receptor source: a woman between 50 and 59 years old with COVID-19, enrolled during active disease.

The genes are TRBV6-5 and TRBJ2-5; 7 bases fit TRBD1. V lost 0 bases to trimming and J lost 5 bases; unmatched junction nucleotides: 3. CDR3 size: 14 residues. In germline, CDR1 is MNHEY, CDR2 SVGAGI. CDR3 sequence: CASSYSGGLETQYF. Written as DNA, the CDR3 is TGTGCCAGCAGTTACTCAGGGGGCTTGGAGACCCAGTACTTC.

This clone was seen a single time. The genes are TRBV28 and TRBJ1-6; D might be TRBD1 (6 bases). Germline CDR1 reads MDHEN; CDR2 reads SYDVKM. The length of the CDR3 is 14 residues. V gave up 4 bases and J gave up 8 bases, with 12 bases separating them. CDR3 bases: TGTGCCAGCAGTTCGGGGGGCGTAGATTCACCCCTCCACTTT. It encodes CASSSGGVDSPLHF.

The chain links TRBV13 to TRBJ2-3, with TRBD1 identical over 9 bases. Germline V gene data show CDR1 as PRHDT and CDR2 as FYEKMQ (reference sequence). V was clipped by 5 bases and J by 4 bases; unmatched bases: 10. This CDR3 is built from 16 residues. DNA for the CDR3: TGTGCCAGCAGCCTGGGCGGGGGACAGGGCCCAGATACGCAGTATTTT. The encoded protein is CASSLGGGQGPDTQYF.

The rearrangement uses TRBV9 and TRBJ1-2; D gene uncertain. CDR3 size: 14 residues. Germline V gives CDR1 SGDLS, CDR2 YYNGEE. V lost 0 bases and J lost 2, with 8 bases in between. The CDR3 DNA sequence: TGTGCCAGCAGCGTAGGGGAGGGAAACTATGGCTACACCTTC. It yields the protein CASSVGEGNYGYTF.

The rearrangement joins TRBV19 to TRBJ2-7; D may be TRBD2 (5 bases). CDR1 and CDR2 (germline): LNHDA, SQIVND (reference sequence). The V end was cut by 5 bases, the J end by 2 bases, with 13 bases between. The CDR3 runs to 14 residues. The CDR3 bases are TGTGCCAGTAGTCCCGGACTGAAAACCTACGAGCAGTACTTC. Encoded protein: CASSPGLKTYEQYF.

This chain joins TRBV7-6 and TRBJ1-4; 7 positions match TRBD1. After removal of 5 bases from V and 3 bases from J, the junction contained 6 bases not matched to a gene. This CDR3 spans 15 amino acids. Germline CDR1 reads SGHVS; CDR2 reads FNYEAQ. The CDR3 DNA sequence: TGTGCCAGCAGCCCACAGGGGCTCTCTAATGAAAAACTGTTTTTT. Translation: CASSPQGLSNEKLFF.

The chain has TRBV7-7 and TRBJ1-3; TRBD1 matches 9 bases. The V gene's germline CDR1 is SSHAT and CDR2 FNYEAQ (reference sequence). This CDR3 is 15 amino acids long. The J segment lost 2 bases and the V segment lost 5 bases, leaving 4 bases of the junction unmatched. CDR3 sequence reads: CASSQDRGAGNTIYF. In nucleotides, the CDR3 is TGTGCCAGCAGCCAAGACAGGGGGGCTGGAAACACCATATATTTT.

This chain uses TRBV6-1 with TRBJ2-1; a weak D match, TRBD1 (6 bases). V lost 2 bases to trimming and J lost 8 bases, with 7 bases between them. CDR3 length: 12 amino acids. Germline V lookup: CDR1 MNHNS, CDR2 SASEGT. CDR3 bases: TGTGCCAGCAGTGAATACAGGGATGAGCAGTTCTTC. This sequence encodes CASSEYRDEQFF.

The chain combines TRBV9 with TRBJ2-7, with TRBD1 matching 9 bases. CDR1 is SGDLS, CDR2 YYNGEE, per germline. V was pared by 4 bases and J by 1 base, with 9 bases of the junction left unmatched. The CDR3 length is 16 residues. The CDR3 spells CASSSAGQGRSYEQYF. CDR3 in DNA: TGTGCCAGCAGCTCGGCGGGACAGGGAAGGTCCTACGAGCAGTACTTC.

The chain is built from TRBV28 and TRBJ2-7, with 7 bases matching TRBD1. The germline gives CDR1 MDHEN, CDR2 SYDVKM. The CDR3 loop spans 13 amino acids. The ends lost 4 bases at V and 4 bases at J; junction bases unmatched: 4. CDR3 in DNA: TGTGCCAGCAGTTCCGAACAGGGGTACGAGCAGTACTTC. This sequence encodes CASSSEQGYEQYF. Full variable domain (remainder filled in from reference TRBV28 and TRBJ2-7): DVKVTQSSRYLVKRTGEKVFLECVQDMDHENMFWYRQDPGLGLRLIYFSYDVKMKEKGDIPEGYSVSREKKERFSLILESASTNQTSMYLCASSSEQGYEQYFGPGTRLTVT.

V is TRBV12-5 and J is TRBJ2-7, with 11 bases aligning to TRBD1. Germline values: CDR1 LGHNT, CDR2 FRNRAP. The CDR3 extends over 16 amino acids. Trimming took 1 base from V and 5 from J; bases not matched to a gene: 7. For the CDR3, the DNA is TGTGCTAGTGGTTTGGCCGGGGACAGGGGGGTCCACGAGCAGTACTTC. Its protein product is CASGLAGDRGVHEQYF.

The chain couples TRBV3-1 (or the pseudogene TRBV3-2) to TRBJ2-7; D is possibly TRBD1 (5 bases). V gave up 4 bases and J gave up 5 bases, with 15 bases separating them. There are 14 residues in the CDR3. CDR1 and CDR2 (germline): LGHDT, YNNKEL (reference sequence). The CDR3, as DNA: TGTGCCAGCAGCCTTTCAGGGCCGCGCCACGAGCAGTACTTC. This codes for CASSLSGPRHEQYF.

The chain uses TRBV9 and TRBJ2-1, with 8 bases fitting TRBD2. The CDR3 is 16 residues long. CDR1 and CDR2 from the germline V gene are SGDLS and YYNGEE. After removal of 2 bases from V and 8 bases from J, the junction contained 12 bases not matched to a gene. In DNA, the CDR3 is TGTGCCAGCAGCGTGGGAACGGGGGGGCTTGGCTATGAGCAGTTCTTC. It codes for CASSVGTGGLGYEQFF.

The rearrangement joins TRBV6-2 or TRBV6-3 to TRBJ2-5, with 8 bases identical to TRBD2. The V gene end was trimmed by 0 bases and the J gene end by 4 bases; junction bases not matched to a gene: 7. Germline values: CDR1 MNHEY, CDR2 SVGEGT. The CDR3 length is 16 residues. This chain's CDR3 is CASSYSGRGVGETQYF. CDR3 nucleotides: TGTGCCAGCAGTTACTCAGGGCGGGGGGTCGGAGAGACCCAGTACTTC.

The chain is built from TRBV27 and TRBJ1-2; 7 bases line up with TRBD1. Per germline, CDR1 MNHEY and CDR2 SMNVEV (reference sequence). CDR3 length: 14 amino acids. The ends lost 5 bases at V and 5 bases at J; junction bases unmatched: 8. The DNA of the CDR3 is TGTGCCAGCAGTCCGCAGGGGGGCGGATATGGCTACACCTTC. It translates to CASSPQGGGYGYTF.

This clone was counted at least ten times. J is TRBJ2-7 and V is TRBV29-1, with TRBD1 matching 7 bases. The J segment lost 0 bases and the V segment lost 6 bases, leaving 8 bases of the junction unmatched. The CDR3 covers 14 residues. Germline V gene data show CDR1 as SQVTM and CDR2 as ANQGSEA. The CDR3 coding sequence is TGCAGCGTGACAGCCTGGGACAGCTCCTACGAGCAGTACTTC. As protein: CSVTAWDSSYEQYF.